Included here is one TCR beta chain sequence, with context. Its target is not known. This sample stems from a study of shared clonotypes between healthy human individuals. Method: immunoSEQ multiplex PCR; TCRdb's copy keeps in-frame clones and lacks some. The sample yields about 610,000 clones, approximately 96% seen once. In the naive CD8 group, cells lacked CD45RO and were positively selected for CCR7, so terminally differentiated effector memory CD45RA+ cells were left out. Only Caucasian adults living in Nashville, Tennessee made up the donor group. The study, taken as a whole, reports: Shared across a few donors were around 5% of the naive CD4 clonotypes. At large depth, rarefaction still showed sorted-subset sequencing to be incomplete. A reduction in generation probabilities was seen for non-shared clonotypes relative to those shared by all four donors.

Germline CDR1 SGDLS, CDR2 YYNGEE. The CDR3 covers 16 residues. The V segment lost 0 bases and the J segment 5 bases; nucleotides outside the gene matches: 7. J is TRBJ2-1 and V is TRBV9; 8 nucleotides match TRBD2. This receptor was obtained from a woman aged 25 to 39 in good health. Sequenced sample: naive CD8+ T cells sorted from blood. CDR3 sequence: CASSVAGRGFNNEQFF. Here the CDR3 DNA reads TGTGCCAGCAGCGTAGCCGGGAGGGGATTCAACAATGAGCAGTTCTTC.